One and the same sample provided the 19 T cell receptor beta chains below, sequenced in a study of shared clonotypes between healthy human individuals. Sequencing used immunoSEQ multiplex PCR; TCRdb keeps in-frame clones, though not all of them. The profile shows more than 900,000 clones, 78% of them singletons. Sequenced input: memory CD4+ T cells from PBMCs. Subset reported: CD45RA-negative fraction. These receptors all stem from a man between 18 and 29 years old in good health. Some clones in this sample may be carry-over from other donors' samples.

This chain uses TRBV7-2 with TRBJ2-7; D call uncertain. V was cut by 2 bases and J by 7 bases, with 9 bases left in between. The V gene's germline CDR1 is SGHTA and CDR2 FQGNSA. This CDR3 is 12 amino acids long. DNA of the CDR3: TGTGCCAGCAGCTTAAGGGCGAGGGAGCAGTACTTC. Amino acids: CASSLRAREQYF.

V is TRBV5-4 and J is TRBJ2-2, with 11 bases matching TRBD2. V gave up 2 bases and J gave up 4 bases; unmatched junction bases: 4. CDR1 and CDR2 (germline): SGHNT, YYREEE (reference sequence). This CDR3 contains 16 residues. The CDR3 reads CASSFGGTSGTGELFF. DNA for the CDR3: TGTGCCAGCAGCTTTGGAGGGACTAGCGGCACCGGGGAGCTGTTTTTT.

The V gene is TRBV29-1, the J gene TRBJ2-3; D is unclear. Deletions cut 0 bases from V and 6 bases from J, with 13 bases between. Germline CDR1 reads SQVTM; CDR2 reads ANQGSEA. This CDR3 contains 14 residues. CDR3 loop: CSVEDLPPWDTQYF. The CDR3 coding sequence is TGCAGCGTTGAAGATCTTCCCCCATGGGATACGCAGTATTTT.

This clone occurred a few times. With only one base between it and a far larger clone, this is likely a read error. This sample also contains other DNA sequences that code for the same CDR3. The chain combines TRBV18 with TRBJ1-1, with 8 bases lining up with TRBD1. The germline V gene encodes CDR1 KGHSH and CDR2 LQKENI. The length of the CDR3 is 13 residues. J lost 1 base, V lost 5 bases, and 0 bases had no gene match. Here the CDR3 reads CASSGQGNTEAFF. CDR3 nucleotides: TGTGCCAGCTCAGGACAGGGGAACACTGAAGCTTTCTTT.

The V and J genes are TRBV7-8 and TRBJ1-1; a weak D match, TRBD1 (5 bases). Germline CDR1 SGHVS, CDR2 FQNEAQ. The V end was cut by 5 bases, the J end by 7 bases, with 8 bases between. CDR3 length: 11 amino acids. In DNA form, the CDR3 reads TGTGCCAGCAGCCCTCAGGGTGAAGCTTTCTTT. It translates to CASSPQGEAFF.

The gene calls are TRBV5-4 and TRBJ2-7; 7 bases map to TRBD2. Trimming removed 0 bases from V and 2 bases from J; junction bases left unmatched: 5. From germline, CDR1 is SGHNT and CDR2 YYREEE (reference sequence). The CDR3 is 15 residues long. The CDR3 DNA sequence: TGTGCCAGCAGCTTGGGATCGGGGGGAGCCTACGAGCAGTACTTC. Translating it yields CASSLGSGGAYEQYF.

This chain links TRBV29-1 with TRBJ2-7; unclear D gene. V lost 2 bases to trimming and J lost 0 bases, with 14 bases between them. There are 15 residues in the CDR3. In germline, CDR1 is SQVTM, CDR2 ANQGSEA. In DNA, the CDR3 is TGCAGCGTTGAAATCGAATTTCCGAGCTCCTACGAGCAGTACTTC. Translating it yields CSVEIEFPSSYEQYF.

This chain joins TRBV28 and TRBJ1-5, with unresolved D. Germline V gene lookup returns CDR1 MDHEN and CDR2 SYDVKM. The CDR3 is 14 amino acids. Trimming pared 8 bases from V and 0 bases from J, leaving 11 bases between. This CDR3 reads CASGGLYSNQPQHF. DNA for the CDR3: TGTGCCAGCGGCGGATTATATAGCAATCAGCCCCAGCATTTT.

The chain couples TRBV27 to TRBJ2-1; a possible D gene is TRBD1 (6 bases). V dropped 3 bases and J dropped 0 bases, with 9 bases sitting between them. Germline V gene sequence: CDR1 MNHEY, CDR2 SMNVEV (reference sequence). This CDR3 has 15 residues. The CDR3: CASSLADSSYNEQFF. The CDR3 nucleotides are TGTGCCAGCAGTTTGGCGGACAGCTCCTACAATGAGCAGTTCTTC.

V and J are TRBV4-1 and TRBJ2-5; maybe TRBD2 (6 bases). This CDR3 has 14 residues. V gave up 0 bases and J gave up 5 bases, with 10 bases separating them. CDR1 is MGHRA, CDR2 YSYEKL, per germline. This chain's CDR3 is CASSQDSGRETQYF. CDR3 bases: TGCGCCAGCAGCCAAGATAGCGGTCGGGAGACCCAGTACTTC.

This chain joins TRBV7-3 and TRBJ2-1; D ambiguous. Germline CDR1 and CDR2: SGHTA and FQGTGA. CDR3 length equals 13 residues. Trimming stripped 2 bases from V and 7 bases from J, with 9 bases between. CDR3 in amino acids: CASSLQRGNEQFF. Here the CDR3 DNA reads TGTGCCAGCAGCTTACAACGAGGTAATGAGCAGTTCTTC.

About this clone: The junction departs from germline at one end; a sequencing error may be responsible. In DNA, the CDR3 is TGTGCCAGCAGCTTGGAGACAAGCGGGCGTACAATCTTC. Residues: CASSLETSGRTIF. The chain employs TRBV5-6 and TRBJ2-1; tentative D call: TRBD2 (6 bases). CDR3 length: 13 amino acids. Germline values: CDR1 SGHDT, CDR2 YYEEEE.

As concerns this clone: This may stem from a read error, because a much larger clone lies one nucleotide away. CDR3 DNA sequence: TGCGCCAGCAGCTGGGGAGAGACCCAGTACTTC. This translates into CASSWGETQYF. This chain connects TRBV4-1 to TRBJ2-5; no clear D. Trimming removed 5 bases at V and 4 bases at J, with 5 bases between. The CDR3 is 11 amino acids. The germline CDR1 and CDR2 sequences are MGHRA and YSYEKL.

The rearrangement links TRBV15 to TRBJ1-1; no clear D gene. The CDR3 loop spans 14 amino acids. Germline-derived CDR1 and CDR2 are LNHNV and YYDKDF (reference sequence). V was clipped by 1 base and J by 5 bases, with 11 bases between them. Here the CDR3 reads CATSRGDRWTEAFF. For the CDR3, the DNA is TGTGCCACCAGCAGAGGGGATCGGTGGACTGAAGCTTTCTTT.

The V and J genes are TRBV27 and TRBJ2-3, with TRBD2 matching 9 bases. V shed 8 bases and J 2 bases; nucleotides not matched to a gene: 5. CDR3 length: 14 residues. Looked up from germline, CDR1 is MNHEY and CDR2 is SMNVEV (reference sequence). The CDR3 sequence: CASGASGTTDTQYF. CDR3 sequence (DNA): TGTGCCAGCGGGGCTAGCGGGACCACAGATACGCAGTATTTT.

The J gene is TRBJ2-7, the V gene TRBV29-1; no firm D call. In germline, CDR1 is SQVTM, CDR2 ANQGSEA. The CDR3 covers 10 residues. V was shortened by 7 bases and J by 5 bases, with 9 bases between the two germline ends. The CDR3 reads CSASQHEQYF. CDR3 DNA sequence: TGCAGCGCGTCTCAGCACGAGCAGTACTTC.

Remarks on this clone: One end of the junction fails to match germline, which may point to a read error. This chain links TRBV28 with TRBJ2-3, with 10 bases that match TRBD2. Looked up from germline, CDR1 is MDHEN and CDR2 is SYDVKM. The CDR3 runs 15 residues. CDR3 sequence reads: CASSGTSAFTDTRYF. The CDR3 DNA reads as TGTGCCAGCAGTGGGACTAGCGCGTTTACAGATACGCGGTATTTT. The full variable domain, completed using reference TRBV28 and TRBJ2-3, is DVKVTQSSRYLVKRTGEKVFLECVQDMDHENMFWYRQDPGLGLRLIYFSYDVKMKEKGDIPEGYSVSREKKERFSLILESASTNQTSMYLCASSGTSAFTDTRYFGPGTRLTVL.

The V and J genes are TRBV4-1 and TRBJ1-4; the match to TRBD1 covers 9 bases. Germline CDR1 reads MGHRA; CDR2 reads YSYEKL. This CDR3 region has 15 residues. J gave up 4 bases and V 5 bases, and 5 bases lay outside the gene matches. The CDR3 loop is CASSSPTGGNEKLFF. DNA of the CDR3: TGCGCCAGCAGCTCCCCGACAGGGGGTAATGAAAAACTGTTTTTT.

The gene calls are TRBV28 and TRBJ2-3, with D perhaps matching TRBD2 (5 bases). The germline V gene encodes CDR1 MDHEN and CDR2 SYDVKM. V lost 2 bases, J lost 10 bases, and 10 bases lay in between. The CDR3 runs 12 residues. DNA for the CDR3: TGTGCCAGCAGTTTACTAGCCATCGCGCAGTATTTT. Amino acids: CASSLLAIAQYF.